This T cell receptor beta chain was observed in a study of cytomegalovirus exposure and HLA in healthy donors. Study-wide results and limits: Confirmation was obtained in vitro that three CMV-associated chains are specific for CMV antigens.

Turning to this clone: Its antigen is unidentified.

Use of 60 Vbeta and 13 Jbeta primers characterized the PCR. Repertoires were generated with immunoSEQ multiplex PCR, while TCRdb's copy carries only in-frame clones and drops some. Of 100,000 to 150,000 clones in the sample, over 65% were seen once. The V end was cut by 0 bases, the J end by 1 base, with 7 bases between. The CDR3 loop spans 15 amino acids. The germline CDR1 and CDR2 sequences are KGHSH and LQKENI. The chain couples TRBV18 to TRBJ1-5; a possible D gene is TRBD1 (6 bases). Sequenced sample: PBMCs. This TCR was sampled from a woman aged 40 to 50 in good health and CMV-seropositive. This CDR3 reads CASSPPGGSNQPQHF. The DNA for the CDR3 is TGTGCCAGCTCACCACCAGGGGGAAGCAATCAGCCCCAGCATTTT. Full variable domain (remainder filled in from reference TRBV18 and TRBJ1-5): NAGVMQNPRHLVRRRGQEARLRCSPMKGHSHVYWYRQLPEEGLKFMVYLQKENIIDESGMPKERFSAEFPKEGPSILRIQQVVRGDSAAYFCASSPPGGSNQPQHFGDGTRLSIL.